This T cell receptor (beta chain) comes out of a study of patients and donors after allogeneic stem cell transplantation. Trimming stripped 3 bases from V and 5 bases from J, with 14 bases between. The CDR3 loop spans 14 amino acids. Germline values: CDR1 SGHRS, CDR2 YFSETQ. This clonotype was detected a few times. TCRdb used MiXCR to reprocess the RT-PCR reads, holding one entry per CDR3 protein. The sample contains about 110,000 distinct CDR3 sequences, 35% of which appear only once. Source material: blood, either unsorted or a sorted T cell fraction (not recorded which). The receptor was derived from a human donor who was either an allogeneic HSCT recipient or a stem cell or donor lymphocyte infusion donor (not recorded which). It is not recorded whose cells these are; they may come from a transplant donor. The chain couples TRBV5-1 to TRBJ1-1; D may be TRBD1 (5 bases). Here the CDR3 DNA reads TGCGCCAGCAGCTCAACAGGTCGGGGGACTGAAGCTTTCTTT. This translates into CASSSTGRGTEAFF. Full variable domain (missing parts from reference TRBV5-1 and TRBJ1-1): KAGVTQTPRYLIKTRGQQVTLSCSPISGHRSVSWYQQTPGQGLQFLFEYFSETQRNKGNFPGRFSGRQFSNSRSEMNVSTLELGDSALYLCASSSTGRGTEAFFGQGTRLTVV.